The source of this T cell receptor beta chain is a study of siplizumab effects on memory and regulatory T cells. Libraries were prepared by immunoSEQ multiplex PCR; TCRdb keeps only in-frame clonotypes and omits some of them. Seen here are about 120,000 clones, 80% to 95% observed once, and the top ten hold under 0.2%. Turning to this clone: Its antigen is currently unknown.

Points from the study as a whole: Naive T cells looked more diverse than memory cells, and they looked like major contributors to the alloresponse.

The sequence came from a human donor in good health. The source material was non-Treg CD4+ T cells sorted from blood.

CDR3 region: CSALGGTEAFF. In nucleotides, the CDR3 is TGCAGTGCCCTGGGGGGGACTGAAGCTTTCTTT. The rearrangement uses TRBV20-1 and TRBJ1-1, with D possibly being TRBD1 (5 bases). Trimming left V 6 bases short and J 5 bases short, with 10 bases between. Germline CDR1 DFQATT, CDR2 SNEGSKA (reference sequence). This CDR3 comprises 11 residues.